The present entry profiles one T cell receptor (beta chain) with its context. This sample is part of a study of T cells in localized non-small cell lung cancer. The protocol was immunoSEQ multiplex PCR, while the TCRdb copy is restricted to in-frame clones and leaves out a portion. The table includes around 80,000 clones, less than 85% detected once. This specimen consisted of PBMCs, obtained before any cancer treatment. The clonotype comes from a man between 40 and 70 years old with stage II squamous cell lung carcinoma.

The CDR3 region is CASSRSQNYGYTF. The DNA of the CDR3 is TGTGCCAGCAGCAGGTCACAGAACTATGGCTACACCTTC. The chain joins TRBV28 to TRBJ1-2, with D unresolved. This CDR3 has 13 residues. Germline CDR1 is MDHEN and CDR2 is SYDVKM. Trimming cost V 6 bases and J 2 bases, with 10 bases left between them.